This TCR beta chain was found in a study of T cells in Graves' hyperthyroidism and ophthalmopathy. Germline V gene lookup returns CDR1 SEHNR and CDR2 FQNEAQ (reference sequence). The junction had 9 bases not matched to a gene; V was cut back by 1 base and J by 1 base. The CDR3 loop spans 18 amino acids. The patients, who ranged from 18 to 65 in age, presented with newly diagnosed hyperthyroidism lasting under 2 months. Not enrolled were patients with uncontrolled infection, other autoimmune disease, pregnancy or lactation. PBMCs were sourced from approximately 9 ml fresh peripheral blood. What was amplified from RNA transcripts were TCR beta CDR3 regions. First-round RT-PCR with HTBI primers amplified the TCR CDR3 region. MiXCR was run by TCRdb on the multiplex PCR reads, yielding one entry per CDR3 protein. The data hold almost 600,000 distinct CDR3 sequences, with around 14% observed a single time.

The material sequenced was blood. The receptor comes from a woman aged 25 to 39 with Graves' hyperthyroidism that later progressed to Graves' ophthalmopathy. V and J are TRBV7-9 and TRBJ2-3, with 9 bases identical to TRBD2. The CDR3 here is CASSLVKSSGDRTDTQYF. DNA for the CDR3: TGTGCCAGCAGCTTAGTTAAGTCTAGCGGGGACCGCACAGATACGCAGTATTTT.